A selection of T cell receptor beta chains follows, all from one sample in a study of cytomegalovirus exposure and HLA in healthy donors. Some clones are missing from TCRdb's copy, which holds only in-frame ones; the method was immunoSEQ multiplex PCR. The sample has roughly 200,000 clones; approximately 79% are singletons. The sample taken for sequencing was PBMCs. These TCRs come from a woman aged 25 to 45 in good health and CMV-seropositive. The CDR3 runs from the conserved cysteine through the conserved F or W. Fields, in order: V gene, D gene, J gene, clone size, CDR3 protein, CDR3 DNA. A D gene is named only where the DNA matches it firmly. Clone size, where shown, is once, few, many, or a class for clones that have expanded.

TRBV5-1,-,TRBJ1-5,-,CASSFGTNSNQPQHF,TGCGCCAGCAGCTTCGGGACAAATAGCAATCAGCCCCAGCATTTT
TRBV5-1,TRBD1,TRBJ2-1,once,CASSSEQGMHNEQFF,TGCGCCAGCAGCAGCGAACAGGGGATGCACAATGAGCAGTTCTTC
TRBV6-5,TRBD2,TRBJ2-5,-,CASSYLPGGLVETQYF,TGTGCCAGCAGTTACCTCCCGGGGGGGCTAGTGGAGACCCAGTACTTC
TRBV11-3,-,TRBJ1-4,few,CASSLSPARELFF,TGTGCCAGCAGCTTATCACCTGCTCGGGAACTGTTTTTT
TRBV7-2,TRBD1,TRBJ2-3,-,CASSRAPQGTADTQYF,TGTGCCAGCAGCCGGGCCCCACAGGGGACCGCAGATACGCAGTATTTT
TRBV6-1,-,TRBJ2-5,-,CASIVPAAYQETQYF,TGTGCCAGCATTGTCCCAGCAGCGTACCAAGAGACCCAGTACTTC
TRBV14,TRBD2,TRBJ2-2,-,CASSQGLATGELFF,TGTGCCAGCAGCCAAGGACTAGCTACCGGGGAGCTGTTTTTT
TRBV10-3,-,TRBJ1-5,-,CATGDRKDQPQHF,TGTGCCACCGGCGACAGGAAGGATCAGCCCCAGCATTTT
TRBV4-1,-,TRBJ1-2,-,CASSQEGGEIGYGYTF,TGCGCCAGCAGCCAAGAAGGGGGGGAAATCGGGTATGGCTACACCTTC
TRBV7-8,TRBD2,TRBJ2-1,-,CASSLGWGGAAEQFF,TGTGCCAGCAGCTTGGGCTGGGGAGGGGCGGCTGAGCAGTTCTTC
TRBV5-5,-,TRBJ2-3,-,CASSFQGVADTQYF,TGTGCCAGCAGCTTCCAAGGGGTCGCAGATACGCAGTATTTT
TRBV7-9,-,TRBJ1-1,-,CASSLLGGDTEAFF,TGTGCCAGCAGCTTATTAGGAGGGGACACTGAAGCTTTCTTT
TRBV7-2,-,TRBJ2-7,once,CASSSAWTAYEQYF,TGTGCCAGCAGCTCCGCCTGGACAGCCTACGAGCAGTACTTC
TRBV7-2,-,TRBJ1-3,few,CASSLFRGFGNTIYF,TGTGCCAGCAGCTTATTTCGGGGGTTCGGAAACACCATATATTTT
TRBV5-1,-,TRBJ2-7,-,CASSLGPGAYEQYF,TGCGCCAGCAGCTTGGGGCCGGGGGCCTACGAGCAGTACTTC
TRBV6-5,-,TRBJ2-3,-,CASSPGNTDTQYF,TGTGCCAGCAGCCCAGGGAACACAGATACGCAGTATTTT
TRBV9,-,TRBJ2-1,-,CASNAGLSYNEQFF,TGTGCCAGCAACGCGGGCCTTTCCTACAATGAGCAGTTCTTC
TRBV5-1,TRBD1,TRBJ2-7,-,CASSNGQGHYEQYF,TGCGCCAGCAGCAACGGACAGGGCCACTACGAGCAGTACTTC
TRBV6-4,-,TRBJ2-3,-,CASSDPPGYTQYF,TGTGCCAGCAGTGACCCCCCGGGTTATACGCAGTATTTT
TRBV7-8,-,TRBJ1-1,-,CASRSQGINTEAFF,TGTGCCAGCAGGTCCCAGGGAATAAACACTGAAGCTTTCTTT
TRBV29-1,-,TRBJ1-2,-,CSASGGQDYGYTF,TGCAGCGCTAGCGGGGGGCAAGACTATGGCTACACCTTC
TRBV5-1,TRBD2,TRBJ2-3,-,CASSLYQGAGGRADTQYF,TGCGCCAGCAGCTTGTATCAAGGGGCGGGGGGTCGCGCAGATACGCAGTATTTT
TRBV25-1,TRBD1,TRBJ2-3,few,CASSDLTGLSTDTQYF,TGTGCCAGCAGTGATCTGACAGGGTTAAGCACAGATACGCAGTATTTT
TRBV5-6,TRBD2,TRBJ2-7,-,CASSWAALAGVEQYF,TGTGCCAGCAGCTGGGCAGCGCTAGCGGGCGTCGAGCAGTACTTC
TRBV6-5,-,TRBJ1-3,-,CASSYGAGLSGNTIYF,TGTGCCAGCAGTTACGGTGCGGGTCTTTCAGGAAACACCATATATTTT
TRBV18,TRBD1,TRBJ1-4,-,CASSPPGTGNEKLFF,TGTGCCAGCTCACCGCCCGGGACAGGGAATGAAAAACTGTTTTTT
TRBV2,TRBD1,TRBJ2-5,few,CASSVGQGGETQYF,TGTGCCAGCAGTGTAGGACAGGGGGGGGAGACCCAGTACTTC
TRBV2,-,TRBJ1-5,few,CASSAGHSNQPQHF,TGTGCCAGCAGTGCCGGACACTCCAATCAGCCCCAGCATTTT
TRBV2,TRBD2,TRBJ2-1,-,CASSTWTREQFF,TGTGCCAGCAGTACCTGGACTAGGGAGCAGTTCTTC
TRBV6-5,-,TRBJ1-4,few,CASSLRGGTNEKLFF,TGTGCCAGCAGTCTCCGGGGAGGCACTAATGAAAAACTGTTTTTT
TRBV5-6,-,TRBJ2-7,-,CASSLRDRAYEQYF,TGTGCCAGCAGCTTGAGAGACAGAGCCTACGAGCAGTACTTC
TRBV5-1,-,TRBJ1-1,-,CASSLDPGASGAFF,TGCGCCAGCAGCTTGGATCCAGGTGCATCTGGAGCTTTCTTT
TRBV5-4,-,TRBJ2-7,few,CASSLGLDEQYF,TGTGCCAGCAGCTTGGGGCTCGACGAGCAGTACTTC
TRBV7-9,TRBD1,TRBJ1-1,-,CASSSDRVRTEAFF,TGTGCCAGCAGCTCGGACAGGGTAAGGACTGAAGCTTTCTTT
TRBV30,TRBD1,TRBJ1-5,-,CAGGTALNQPQHF,TGTGCCGGCGGGACAGCACTTAATCAGCCCCAGCATTTT
TRBV7-9,-,TRBJ2-7,-,CASSRDGGYEQYF,TGTGCCAGCAGCCGCGACGGGGGATACGAGCAGTACTTC
TRBV14,-,TRBJ1-3,-,CASSQRYWTFSGNTIYF,TGTGCCAGCAGCCAGAGGTATTGGACTTTCTCTGGAAACACCATATATTTT
TRBV5-1,TRBD2,TRBJ2-2,-,CASSIRDYKTGELFF,TGCGCCAGCAGCATCCGGGACTACAAAACCGGGGAGCTGTTTTTT
TRBV11-2,-,TRBJ1-1,-,CASTGSNTEAFF,TGTGCCAGCACAGGGTCGAACACTGAAGCTTTCTTT
TRBV6-5,TRBD2,TRBJ2-5,once,CASSYSRLAEETQYF,TGTGCCAGCAGTTACTCGAGGCTAGCGGAAGAGACCCAGTACTTC
TRBV5-8,-,TRBJ1-6,few,CASSRGSYNSPLHF,TGTGCCAGCAGCCGGGGCTCCTATAATTCACCCCTCCACTTT
TRBV7-8,TRBD1,TRBJ1-6,-,CASRIQGAYNSPLHF,TGTGCCAGCAGGATACAGGGGGCCTATAATTCACCCCTCCACTTT
TRBV20-1,-,TRBJ1-5,-,CSADRWEPQHF,TGCAGTGCCGACAGGTGGGAGCCCCAGCATTTT
TRBV4-1,TRBD2,TRBJ2-6,-,CASSQDWGRDYSGANVLTF,TGCGCCAGCAGCCAAGATTGGGGGAGGGATTACTCTGGGGCCAACGTCCTGACTTTC
TRBV10-3,-,TRBJ2-2,-,CAISESAGHLDTGELFF,TGTGCCATCAGTGAGTCGGCGGGGCACCTCGACACCGGGGAGCTGTTTTTT
TRBV11-3,TRBD2,TRBJ2-1,-,CASSLKAGVYNEQFF,TGTGCCAGCAGCTTAAAGGCGGGAGTTTACAATGAGCAGTTCTTC
TRBV7-9,-,TRBJ2-7,-,CASSLARGGLGVGEQYF,TGTGCCAGCAGCTTAGCCAGGGGCGGACTAGGGGTAGGCGAGCAGTACTTC
TRBV6-1,-,TRBJ2-7,once,CASRFTGTRYYEQYF,TGTGCCAGCAGATTTACCGGGACTCGATACTACGAGCAGTACTTC
TRBV9,-,TRBJ1-2,few,CASSSYEGLNYGYTF,TGTGCCAGCAGCTCATACGAGGGCCTAAACTATGGCTACACCTTC
TRBV29-1,TRBD1,TRBJ2-7,-,CSVRGTGTLDEQYF,TGCAGCGTCCGAGGGACAGGGACATTGGACGAGCAGTACTTC
TRBV30,TRBD1,TRBJ1-2,-,CAWSRDSNYYGYTF,TGTGCCTGGAGTCGGGACAGCAATTACTATGGCTACACCTTC
TRBV20-1,-,TRBJ2-5,few,CGGLVQETQYF,TGCGGCGGGCTGGTGCAAGAGACCCAGTACTTC
TRBV11-2,TRBD2,TRBJ2-2,few,CASSLTGGGELFF,TGTGCCAGCAGCTTAACGGGGGGCGGGGAGCTGTTTTTT
TRBV19,TRBD2,TRBJ2-5,-,CASRPAGTSGTQYF,TGTGCCAGTAGACCCGCCGGGACTAGTGGGACCCAGTACTTC
TRBV5-1,-,TRBJ2-3,-,CASRSTSTDTQYF,TGCGCCAGCCGATCGACTAGCACAGATACGCAGTATTTT
TRBV30,TRBD2,TRBJ2-3,-,CAWRLAGGVSPDTQYF,TGTGCCTGGAGATTAGCGGGAGGGGTAAGCCCAGATACGCAGTATTTT
TRBV6-4,-,TRBJ1-5,once,CASSGNRASNQPQHF,TGTGCCAGCAGTGGCAACAGGGCTAGCAATCAGCCCCAGCATTTT
TRBV6-5,-,TRBJ2-6,-,CASSSYSGANVLTF,TGTGCCAGCAGTTCTTACTCTGGGGCCAACGTCCTGACTTTC
TRBV30,TRBD1,TRBJ1-2,-,CAWRDREPLYGYTF,TGTGCCTGGCGGGACAGGGAACCTTTGTATGGCTACACCTTC